One sample yielded the 27 T cell receptor beta chains listed below, sequenced in a study of T cells in Graves' hyperthyroidism and ophthalmopathy. Regions amplified from RNA transcripts were the TCR beta CDR3 regions. First-round RT-PCR targeting the TCR CDR3 was performed with the HTBI primer set. In TCRdb, the multiplex PCR reads were re-called with MiXCR into one record per CDR3 protein. Altogether roughly 570,000 distinct CDR3 sequences are present, 46% being singletons, with the ten largest covering around 7.7%. Material: peripheral blood or thyroid tissue (not recorded which). The receptors come from a woman under 30 with Graves' hyperthyroidism.

This clonotype was counted at least ten times. The V gene is TRBV7-9, the J gene TRBJ1-1, with 10 bases fitting TRBD1. This CDR3 is built from 15 residues. Germline CDR1 SEHNR, CDR2 FQNEAQ (reference sequence). With V trimmed by 5 bases and J by 12 bases, 15 bases remained unmatched. The CDR3 reads CASSADRGPLGITFF. Written as DNA, the CDR3 is TGTGCCAGCAGCGCAGACAGGGGGCCGCTTGGTATAACTTTCTTT.

The V gene is TRBV7-9, the J gene TRBJ2-1; D not certain. The V gene lost 0 bases and the J gene lost 4 bases, with 19 bases spanning the gap. The CDR3 contains 18 residues. In germline, CDR1 is SEHNR, CDR2 FQNEAQ (reference sequence). CDR3: CASSLAGPKAPLYNEQFF. Written as DNA, the CDR3 is TGTGCCAGCAGCTTAGCAGGCCCTAAAGCCCCTCTGTACAATGAGCAGTTCTTC.

The chain employs TRBV24-1 and TRBJ2-7; D possibly matches TRBD1 or TRBD2 (5 bases each). The DNA matches TRBJ2-4 better at its end, which makes the J call doubtful. In germline, CDR1 is KGHDR, CDR2 SFDVKD. The CDR3 length is 16 residues. CDR3 nucleotide sequence: TGTGCCACCAGTGATGCTGCAGGGAGCGGAAAAAACATTCAGTACTTC. Translation: CATSDAAGSGKNIQYF.

Notes on this clonotype: The junction does not match germline at one end; this may be a read error. The chain recombines TRBV12-3 or TRBV12-4 with TRBJ2-5, with D maybe TRBD2 (6 bases). The CDR3 is 8 amino acids. The CDR3 region is CASNGSTF. The DNA of the CDR3 is TGTGCCAGCAACGGGAGTACCTTC.

The V and J genes are TRBV5-1 and TRBJ2-3; 8 bases agree with TRBD2. The CDR3 extends over 15 amino acids. From germline, CDR1 is SGHRS and CDR2 YFSETQ. V lost 4 bases, J lost 6 bases, and 10 bases stayed unmatched. CDR3 residues: CASSDTSGAADTQYF. CDR3 DNA: TGCGCCAGCAGCGATACTAGCGGCGCTGCGGATACGCAGTATTTT.

This chain links TRBV7-2 with TRBJ2-7; the D is unclear. Trimming cost V 0 bases and J 0 bases, with 6 bases left between them. Germline V CDR1 and CDR2: SGHTA, FQGNSA. The CDR3 totals 14 residues. This CDR3 is CASSLAPDSYEQYF. DNA for the CDR3: TGTGCCAGCAGCTTAGCTCCGGACTCCTACGAGCAGTACTTC.

The genes are TRBV2 and TRBJ2-3, with D maybe TRBD2 (6 bases). Trimming took 3 bases from V and 0 from J, leaving 16 bases between them. Germline V gene sequence: CDR1 SNHLY, CDR2 FYNNEI. The CDR3 extends over 17 amino acids. Here the CDR3 DNA reads TGTGCCAGCAGTGACGGAAGTCTGCGGGAAAGCACAGATACGCAGTATTTT. Translation: CASSDGSLRESTDTQYF.

A note on this clonotype: A read error is possible here, since a much larger clone lies one base away. This chain joins TRBV24-1 and TRBJ2-7; D uncertain. This CDR3 has 15 amino acids. The V gene lost 3 bases and the J gene lost 7 bases, with 18 bases spanning the gap. Germline V gene data show CDR1 as KGHDR and CDR2 as SFDVKD. The DNA for the CDR3 is TGTGCCACCAGTGATCCGCGGTTCGTATACAATGAGCAGTACTTC. It specifies CATSDPRFVYNEQYF.

V is TRBV30 and J is TRBJ1-6; tentatively, D is TRBD1 (6 bases). Germline loops: CDR1 GTSNPN, CDR2 SVGIG (reference sequence). The CDR3 has 14 residues. With 2 bases removed from V and 10 bases from J, the gap between germline ends came to 15 bases. CDR3 region: CAWSSAGVKSPLHF. For the CDR3, the DNA is TGTGCCTGGAGTTCGGCAGGGGTGAAATCACCCCTCCACTTT.

The V gene is TRBV11-2, the J gene TRBJ2-7, with 14 bases matching TRBD2. V lost 3 bases to trimming and J lost 2 bases; unmatched junction nucleotides: 6. Germline CDR1 and CDR2: SGHAT and FQNNGV. This CDR3 has 17 residues. The CDR3 protein is CASSFGLAGGSTYEQYF. The CDR3 DNA sequence: TGTGCCAGCAGCTTCGGACTAGCGGGAGGTTCAACCTACGAGCAGTACTTC.

This clonotype was counted many times. The CDR3 region is CSAGPGQNYGYTF. In DNA form, the CDR3 reads TGCAGTGCAGGTCCGGGACAAAACTATGGCTACACCTTC. The chain carries TRBV20-1 and TRBJ1-2; a possible D gene is TRBD1 (6 bases). Between the trimmed V and J ends, which lost 6 bases and 2 bases, there was a span of 13 bases. The length of the CDR3 is 13 residues. The V gene's germline CDR1 is DFQATT and CDR2 SNEGSKA (reference sequence).

The chain is built from TRBV25-1 and TRBJ1-1, with D possibly being TRBD1 (6 bases). This CDR3 region has 17 residues. V was shortened by 4 bases and J by 0 bases, with 18 bases between the two germline ends. Germline-derived CDR1 and CDR2 are MGHDK and SYGVNS. Written as DNA, the CDR3 is TGTGCCAGCAGTGCTTACGGGGGCGAGGACATGAACACTGAAGCTTTCTTT. It translates to CASSAYGGEDMNTEAFF.

This clonotype was seen at least ten times. The chain uses TRBV2 and TRBJ2-7; D gene uncertain. CDR3 size: 12 residues. CDR1 is SNHLY, CDR2 FYNNEI, per germline. V gave up 1 base and J gave up 6 bases, with 7 bases separating them. This CDR3 reads CASSEEGGEQYF. The CDR3 bases are TGTGCCAGCAGTGAAGAGGGTGGCGAGCAGTACTTC. Full variable domain (outside the CDR3, taken from reference TRBV2 and TRBJ2-7): EPEVTQTPSHQVTQMGQEVILRCVPISNHLYFYWYRQILGQKVEFLVSFYNNEISEKSEIFDDQFSVERPDGSNFTLKIRSTKLEDSAMYFCASSEEGGEQYFGPGTRLTVT.

This clonotype was found many times. The chain employs TRBV6-5 and TRBJ2-7, with 8 bases fitting TRBD2. Germline V CDR1 and CDR2: MNHEY, SVGAGI. This CDR3 region has 14 residues. V trimming: 4 bases; J trimming: 7 bases; junction bases outside the gene matches: 9. The CDR3 DNA follows: TGTGCCAGCAGTTCACTAGGACTAGCTGGGGAGCAGTACTTC. Translated, it gives CASSSLGLAGEQYF.

This chain joins TRBV7-3 and TRBJ1-2; no firm D call. The CDR3 runs 12 residues. Trimming removed 2 bases from V and 11 bases from J, with 12 bases in between. Looked up from germline, CDR1 is SGHTA and CDR2 is FQGTGA. The CDR3 loop is CASSLANTGYTF. For the CDR3, the DNA is TGTGCCAGCAGCTTAGCGAACACCGGGTACACCTTC.

This clonotype was seen once. The chain has TRBV29-1 and TRBJ1-2; maybe TRBD1 (5 bases). The CDR3 covers 12 residues. Trimming stripped 5 bases from V and 4 bases from J, with 11 bases between. Germline assignment: CDR1 SQVTM and CDR2 ANQGSEA. CDR3 protein: CSVRAGPYGYTF. The CDR3 nucleotides read TGCAGCGTTAGGGCAGGGCCCTATGGCTACACCTTC.

This clonotype was counted many times. The J gene is TRBJ2-2, the V gene TRBV20-1; 7 nucleotides line up with TRBD2. V lost 6 bases, J lost 1 base, and 8 bases stayed unmatched. Germline CDR1 and CDR2: DFQATT and SNEGSKA (reference sequence). This CDR3 spans 15 amino acids. The CDR3 coding sequence is TGCAGTGCCAACCCTAGCGGTCTGAACACCGGGGAGCTGTTTTTT. Its protein product is CSANPSGLNTGELFF.

J is TRBJ1-2 and V is TRBV29-1; 8 nucleotides line up with TRBD1. The trim removed 7 bases at V and 6 bases at J, leaving 7 bases unmatched. Germline CDR1 is SQVTM and CDR2 is ANQGSEA. CDR3 size: 12 residues. In DNA, the CDR3 is TGCAGCGCCACGACAGGGGAGGATGGCTACACCTTC. It yields the protein CSATTGEDGYTF.

This clonotype has only a few counts. The chain links TRBV5-1 to TRBJ2-3; 8 bases agree with TRBD1. Germline CDR1 reads SGHRS; CDR2 reads YFSETQ. J lost 2 bases, V lost 7 bases, and 3 bases had no gene match. CDR3 length equals 13 residues. DNA of the CDR3: TGCGCCAGCGGGACAGGAGCCACAGATACGCAGTATTTT. Its translation: CASGTGATDTQYF.

V is TRBV7-9 and J is TRBJ2-7, with D possibly called TRBD1 or TRBD2 (5 bases each). V was shortened by 2 bases and J by 3 bases, with 14 bases between the two germline ends. Germline values: CDR1 SEHNR, CDR2 FQNEAQ (reference sequence). The CDR3 consists of 15 residues. CDR3 nucleotides: TGTGCCAGCAGCTTACCCGGGACGATGAACTACGAGCAGTACTTC. This codes for CASSLPGTMNYEQYF.

This clonotype is a singleton in its sample. The V call is TRBV10-1, the J call TRBJ2-7; D not certain. Germline CDR1 WNHNN, CDR2 SYGVQD (reference sequence). The CDR3 runs 13 residues. The CDR3 DNA follows: TGCAGCAGCAGCGATACCGTTGTAGGGGAGCAGTACTTC. Residues: CSSSDTVVGEQYF.

The rearrangement joins TRBV10-3 to TRBJ1-1; 9 bases line up with TRBD1. Germline V gives CDR1 ENHRY, CDR2 SYGVKD. This CDR3 region has 14 residues. V lost 6 bases and J lost 1; bases outside the gene matches: 3. CDR3 in DNA: TGTGCCATCAGGGACAGGGGAGCGAACACTGAAGCTTTCTTT. Its translation is CAIRDRGANTEAFF.

The CDR3 spells CAISELRDVTKNIQYF. Written as DNA, the CDR3 is TGTGCCATCAGTGAGTTGCGGGACGTGACCAAAAACATTCAGTACTTC. J is TRBJ2-4 and V is TRBV10-3; TRBD2 is a possible D gene (6 bases). CDR3 length: 16 amino acids. Germline lookup yields CDR1 ENHRY and CDR2 SYGVKD. V dropped 1 base and J dropped 2 bases, with 12 bases sitting between them.

The table lists this clonotype with a few counts. This sequence joins TRBV6-1 and TRBJ2-7; 8 bases are a match to TRBD2. The trim removed 2 bases at V and 0 bases at J, leaving 0 bases unmatched. CDR3 length: 14 residues. Germline CDR1 MNHNS, CDR2 SASEGT. The CDR3 DNA sequence: TGTGCCAGCAGTGAACTAGCGGGCTCCTACGAGCAGTACTTC. Protein: CASSELAGSYEQYF.

V gene TRBV11-2 combines with J gene TRBJ2-6, with D perhaps assigned TRBD1 or TRBD2 (5 bases each). V was clipped by 5 bases and J by 0 bases, with 11 bases between them. The CDR3 length is 16 residues. Germline lookup yields CDR1 SGHAT and CDR2 FQNNGV. The CDR3 reads CASSVGRTSGANVLTF. DNA of the CDR3: TGTGCCAGCAGCGTGGGACGGACCTCTGGGGCCAACGTCCTGACTTTC.

Details on this clonotype: The DNA is omitted, as the CDR3 cannot be located on it reliably, and the CDR3 follows TCRdb's listing. The chain has TRBV2 and TRBJ2-2; the table assigns TRBD1, which was not confirmed against the DNA. With termini counted, the CDR3 has 21 amino acids. The V gene's germline CDR1 is SNHLY and CDR2 FYNNEI. CDR3 sequence: CASSKSSYEQYFGPGTGELFF.

This clonotype was found a few times. The rearrangement joins TRBV24-1 to TRBJ2-1; 9 nucleotides match TRBD1. The CDR3 has 15 residues. V lost 6 bases and J lost 6; bases outside the gene matches: 8. Germline CDR1 reads KGHDR; CDR2 reads SFDVKD. The chain's CDR3 is CATSRRDRDRNEQFF. For the CDR3, the DNA is TGTGCCACCAGTCGCCGGGACAGGGATCGCAATGAGCAGTTCTTC.